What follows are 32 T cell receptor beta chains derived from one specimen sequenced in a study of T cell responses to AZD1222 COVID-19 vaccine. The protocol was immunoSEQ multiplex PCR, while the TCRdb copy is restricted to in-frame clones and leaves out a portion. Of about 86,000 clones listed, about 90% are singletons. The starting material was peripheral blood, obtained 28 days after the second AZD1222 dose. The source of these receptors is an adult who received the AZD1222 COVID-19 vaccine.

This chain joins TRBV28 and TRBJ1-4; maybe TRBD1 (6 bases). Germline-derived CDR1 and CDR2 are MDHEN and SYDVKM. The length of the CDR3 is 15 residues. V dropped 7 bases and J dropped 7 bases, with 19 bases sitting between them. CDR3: CASTEQGRSSEKLFF. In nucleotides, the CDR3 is TGTGCCAGCACTGAACAGGGACGGTCCAGTGAAAAACTGTTTTTT.

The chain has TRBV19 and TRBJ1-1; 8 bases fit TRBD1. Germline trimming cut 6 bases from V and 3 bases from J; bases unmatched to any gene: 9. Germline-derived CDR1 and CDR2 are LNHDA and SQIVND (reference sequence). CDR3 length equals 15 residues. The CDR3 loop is CASSHRGASYTEAFF. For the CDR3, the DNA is TGTGCCAGTAGCCACAGGGGGGCCTCTTACACTGAAGCTTTCTTT.

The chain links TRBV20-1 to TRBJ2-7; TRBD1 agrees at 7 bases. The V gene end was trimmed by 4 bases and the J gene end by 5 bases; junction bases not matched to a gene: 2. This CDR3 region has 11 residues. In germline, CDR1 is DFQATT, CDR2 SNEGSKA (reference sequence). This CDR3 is CSAIGTDEQYF. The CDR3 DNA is TGCAGTGCTATCGGGACAGACGAGCAGTACTTC.

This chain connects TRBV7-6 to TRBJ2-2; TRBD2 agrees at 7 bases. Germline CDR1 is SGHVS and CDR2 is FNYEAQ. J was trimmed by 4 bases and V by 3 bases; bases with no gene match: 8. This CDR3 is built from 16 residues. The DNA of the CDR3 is TGTGCCAGCAGCTTTGTTTCAAGCGGGACCACCGGGGAGCTGTTTTTT. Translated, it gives CASSFVSSGTTGELFF.

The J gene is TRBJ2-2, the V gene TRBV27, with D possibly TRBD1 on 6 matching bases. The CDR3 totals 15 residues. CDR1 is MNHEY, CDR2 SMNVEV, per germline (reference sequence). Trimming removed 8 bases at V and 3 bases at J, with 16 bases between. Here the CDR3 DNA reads TGTGCCAGCCGTTCCGGGACACCCTACACCGGGGAGCTGTTTTTT. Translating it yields CASRSGTPYTGELFF.

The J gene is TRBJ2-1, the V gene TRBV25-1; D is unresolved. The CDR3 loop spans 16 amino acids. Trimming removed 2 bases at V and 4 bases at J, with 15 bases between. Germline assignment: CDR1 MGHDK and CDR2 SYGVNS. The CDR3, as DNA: TGTGCCAGCAGTGAAGGTCCGGTCCGTGAGTACAATGAGCAGTTCTTC. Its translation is CASSEGPVREYNEQFF.

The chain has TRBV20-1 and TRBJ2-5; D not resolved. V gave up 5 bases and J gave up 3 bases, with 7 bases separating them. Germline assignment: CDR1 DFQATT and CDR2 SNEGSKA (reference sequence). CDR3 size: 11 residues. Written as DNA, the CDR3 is TGCAGTGCTCCAACTAAAGAGACCCAGTACTTC. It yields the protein CSAPTKETQYF.

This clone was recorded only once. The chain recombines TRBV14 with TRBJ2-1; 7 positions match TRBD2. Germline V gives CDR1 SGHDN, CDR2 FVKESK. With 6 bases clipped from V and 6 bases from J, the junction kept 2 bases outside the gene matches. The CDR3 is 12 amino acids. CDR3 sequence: CASSWTSNEQFF. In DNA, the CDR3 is TGTGCCAGCAGTTGGACTAGCAATGAGCAGTTCTTC.

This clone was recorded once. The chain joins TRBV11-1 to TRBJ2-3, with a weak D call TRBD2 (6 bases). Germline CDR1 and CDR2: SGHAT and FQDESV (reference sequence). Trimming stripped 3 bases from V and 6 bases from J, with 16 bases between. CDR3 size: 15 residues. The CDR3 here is CASSFLSGAGDTQYF. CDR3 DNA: TGTGCCAGCAGCTTCCTTAGCGGAGCAGGCGATACGCAGTATTTT.

This chain's CDR3 is CASSSIRDRVSTQHF. In DNA form, the CDR3 reads TGTGCCAGCAGCTCCATCCGGGACAGGGTCTCGACCCAGCATTTT. The chain recombines TRBV7-8 with TRBJ1-5, with TRBD1 identical over 9 bases. CDR1 SGHVS and CDR2 FQNEAQ come from the germline V gene. The CDR3 loop spans 15 amino acids. After removal of 4 bases from V and 11 bases from J, the junction contained 12 bases not matched to a gene.

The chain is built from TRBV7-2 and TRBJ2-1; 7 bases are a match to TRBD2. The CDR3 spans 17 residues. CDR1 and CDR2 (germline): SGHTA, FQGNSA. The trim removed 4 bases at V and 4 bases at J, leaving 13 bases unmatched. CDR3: CASSSLAGLSRYNEQFF. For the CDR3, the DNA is TGTGCCAGCAGCTCCCTGGCGGGACTATCAAGATACAATGAGCAGTTCTTC.

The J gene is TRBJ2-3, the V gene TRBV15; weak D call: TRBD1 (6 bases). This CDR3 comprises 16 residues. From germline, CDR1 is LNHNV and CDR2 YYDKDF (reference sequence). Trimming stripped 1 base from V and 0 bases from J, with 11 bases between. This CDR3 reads CATSRGQVPSTDTQYF. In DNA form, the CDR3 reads TGTGCCACCAGCAGAGGACAGGTTCCTAGCACAGATACGCAGTATTTT.

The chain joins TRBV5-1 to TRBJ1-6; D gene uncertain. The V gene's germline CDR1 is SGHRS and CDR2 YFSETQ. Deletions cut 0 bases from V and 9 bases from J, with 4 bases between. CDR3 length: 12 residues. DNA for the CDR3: TGCGCCAGCAGCTTGGGGTCTTCACCCCTCCACTTT. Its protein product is CASSLGSSPLHF.

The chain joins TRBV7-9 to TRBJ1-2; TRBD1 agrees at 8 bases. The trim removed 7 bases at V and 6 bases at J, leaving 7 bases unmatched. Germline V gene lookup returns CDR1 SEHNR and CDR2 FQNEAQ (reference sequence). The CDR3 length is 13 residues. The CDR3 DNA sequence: TGTGCCAGCACCGGACAGGGCGAGAATGGCTACACCTTC. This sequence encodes CASTGQGENGYTF. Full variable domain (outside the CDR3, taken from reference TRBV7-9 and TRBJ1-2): DTGVSQNPRHKITKRGQNVTFRCDPISEHNRLYWYRQTLGQGPEFLTYFQNEAQLEKSRLLSDRFSAERPKGSFSTLEIQRTEQGDSAMYLCASTGQGENGYTFGSGTRLTVV.

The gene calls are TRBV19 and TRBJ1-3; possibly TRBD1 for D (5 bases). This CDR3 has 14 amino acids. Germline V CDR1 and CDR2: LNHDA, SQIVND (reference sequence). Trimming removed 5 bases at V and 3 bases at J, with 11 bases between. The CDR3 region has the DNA TGTGCCAGTAGTTCGGGACTCAATGGAAACACCATATATTTT. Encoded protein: CASSSGLNGNTIYF.

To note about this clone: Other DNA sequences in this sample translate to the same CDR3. For the CDR3, the DNA is TGTGCCAGCAGCGGGACCGGGTCTAATGAAAAACTGTTTTTT. Translated, it gives CASSGTGSNEKLFF. This chain uses TRBV27 with TRBJ1-4; D perhaps matches TRBD1 (5 bases). From germline, CDR1 is MNHEY and CDR2 SMNVEV (reference sequence). Trimming pared 6 bases from V and 3 bases from J, leaving 11 bases between. The CDR3 spans 14 residues.

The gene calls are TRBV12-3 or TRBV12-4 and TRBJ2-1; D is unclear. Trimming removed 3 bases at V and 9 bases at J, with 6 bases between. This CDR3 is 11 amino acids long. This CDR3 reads CASSFLGEQFF. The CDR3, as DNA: TGTGCCAGCAGTTTTTTAGGTGAGCAGTTCTTC.

The CDR3 DNA follows: TGTGCCAGCACCTTTACCCCACAGGGATATGAGCAGTTCTTC. Residues: CASTFTPQGYEQFF. The chain uses TRBV6-6 and TRBJ2-1; TRBD1 is a possible D gene (6 bases). The CDR3 spans 14 residues. The germline V gene has CDR1 MNHNY and CDR2 SVGAGI (reference sequence). Between the trimmed V and J ends, which lost 7 bases and 8 bases, there was a span of 18 bases.

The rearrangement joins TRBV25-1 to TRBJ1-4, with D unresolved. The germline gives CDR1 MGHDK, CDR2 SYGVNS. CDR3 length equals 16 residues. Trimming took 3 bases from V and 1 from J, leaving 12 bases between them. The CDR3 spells CASSDTDIITNEKLFF. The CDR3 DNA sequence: TGTGCCAGCAGTGATACTGATATCATAACTAATGAAAAACTGTTTTTT. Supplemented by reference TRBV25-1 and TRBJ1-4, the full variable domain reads EADIYQTPRYLVIGTGKKITLECSQTMGHDKMYWYQQDPGMELHLIHYSYGVNSTEKGDLSSESTVSRIRTEHFPLTLESARPSHTSQYLCASSDTDIITNEKLFFGSGTQLSVL.

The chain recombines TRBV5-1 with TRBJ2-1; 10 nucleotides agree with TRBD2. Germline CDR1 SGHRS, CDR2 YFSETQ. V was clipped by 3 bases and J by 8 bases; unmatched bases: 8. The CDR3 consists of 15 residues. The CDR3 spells CASSWLAGAGDEQFF. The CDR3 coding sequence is TGCGCCAGCAGCTGGCTAGCGGGAGCGGGGGATGAGCAGTTCTTC.

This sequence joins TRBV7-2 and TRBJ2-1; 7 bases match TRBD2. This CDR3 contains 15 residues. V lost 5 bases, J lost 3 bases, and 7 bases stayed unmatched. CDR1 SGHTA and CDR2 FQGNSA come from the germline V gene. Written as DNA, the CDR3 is TGTGCCAGCAGCCCAGCGGGATCTGGCTACAATGAGCAGTTCTTC. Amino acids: CASSPAGSGYNEQFF. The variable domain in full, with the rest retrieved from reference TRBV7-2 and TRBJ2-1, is GAGVSQSPSNKVTEKGKDVELRCDPISGHTALYWYRQSLGQGLEFLIYFQGNSAPDKSGLPSDRFSAERTGGSVSTLTIQRTQQEDSAVYLCASSPAGSGYNEQFFGPGTRLTVL.

The CDR3 bases are TGTGCCAGCAGTAAGAGGGCCAACGTCCTGACTTTC. Its translation is CASSKRANVLTF. J is TRBJ2-6 and V is TRBV28; no reliable D call. CDR3 length: 12 residues. V lost 5 bases and J lost 5, with 4 bases in between. The germline V gene encodes CDR1 MDHEN and CDR2 SYDVKM.

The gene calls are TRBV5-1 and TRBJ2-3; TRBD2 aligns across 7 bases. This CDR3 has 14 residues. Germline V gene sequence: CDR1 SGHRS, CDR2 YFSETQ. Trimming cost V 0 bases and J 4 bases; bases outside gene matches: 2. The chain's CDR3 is CASSLGGSSDTQYF. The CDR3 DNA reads TGCGCCAGCAGCTTGGGCGGGAGCTCAGATACGCAGTATTTT. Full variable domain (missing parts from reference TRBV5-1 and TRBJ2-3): KAGVTQTPRYLIKTRGQQVTLSCSPISGHRSVSWYQQTPGQGLQFLFEYFSETQRNKGNFPGRFSGRQFSNSRSEMNVSTLELGDSALYLCASSLGGSSDTQYFGPGTRLTVL.

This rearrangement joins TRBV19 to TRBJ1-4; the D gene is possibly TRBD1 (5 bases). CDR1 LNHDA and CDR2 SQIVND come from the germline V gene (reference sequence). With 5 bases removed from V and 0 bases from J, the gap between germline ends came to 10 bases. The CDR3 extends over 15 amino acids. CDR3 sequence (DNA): TGTGCCAGTAGTGCGCAGGGTTCAACTAATGAAAAACTGTTTTTT. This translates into CASSAQGSTNEKLFF.

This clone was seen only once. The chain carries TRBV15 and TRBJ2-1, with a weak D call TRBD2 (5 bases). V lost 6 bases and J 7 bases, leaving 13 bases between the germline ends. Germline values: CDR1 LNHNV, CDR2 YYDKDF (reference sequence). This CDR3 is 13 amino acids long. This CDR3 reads CATSLLVGNEQFF. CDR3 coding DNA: TGTGCCACCAGTTTACTAGTGGGGAATGAGCAGTTCTTC.

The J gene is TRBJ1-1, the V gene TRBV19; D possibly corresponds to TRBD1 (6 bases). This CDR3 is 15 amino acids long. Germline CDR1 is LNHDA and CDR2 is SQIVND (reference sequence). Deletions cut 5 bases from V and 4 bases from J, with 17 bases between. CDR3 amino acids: CASSPQAGVGTEAFF. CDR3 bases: TGTGCCAGTAGTCCCCAAGCAGGGGTGGGCACTGAAGCTTTCTTT. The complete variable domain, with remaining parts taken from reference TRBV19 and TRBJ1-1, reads DGGITQSPKYLFRKEGQNVTLSCEQNLNHDAMYWYRQDPGQGLRLIYYSQIVNDFQKGDIAEGYSVSREKKESFPLTVTSAQKNPTAFYLCASSPQAGVGTEAFFGQGTRLTVV.

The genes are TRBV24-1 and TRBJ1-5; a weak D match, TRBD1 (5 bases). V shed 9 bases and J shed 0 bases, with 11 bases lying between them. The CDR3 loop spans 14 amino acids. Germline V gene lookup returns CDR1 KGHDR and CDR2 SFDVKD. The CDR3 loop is CATAGGYSNQPQHF. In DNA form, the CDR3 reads TGTGCCACCGCCGGGGGTTATAGCAATCAGCCCCAGCATTTT.

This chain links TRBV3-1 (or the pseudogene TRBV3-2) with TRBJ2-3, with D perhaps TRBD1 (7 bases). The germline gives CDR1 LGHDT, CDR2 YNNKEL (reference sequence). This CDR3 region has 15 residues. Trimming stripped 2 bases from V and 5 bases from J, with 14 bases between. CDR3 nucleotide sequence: TGTGCCAGCAGCCAAACCAGGCAGGGGGGAGATACGCAGTATTTT. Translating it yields CASSQTRQGGDTQYF.

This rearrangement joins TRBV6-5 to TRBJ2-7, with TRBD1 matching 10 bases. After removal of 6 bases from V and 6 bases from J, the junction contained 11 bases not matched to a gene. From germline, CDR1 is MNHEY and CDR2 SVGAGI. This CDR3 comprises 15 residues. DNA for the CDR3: TGTGCCAGCAGAATAAAACCCGGGACAGGGGTCGAGCAGTACTTC. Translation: CASRIKPGTGVEQYF.

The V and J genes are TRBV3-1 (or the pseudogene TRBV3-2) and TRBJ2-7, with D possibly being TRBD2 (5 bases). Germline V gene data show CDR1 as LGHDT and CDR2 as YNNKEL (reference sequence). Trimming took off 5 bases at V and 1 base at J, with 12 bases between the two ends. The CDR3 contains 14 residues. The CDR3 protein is CASSTTPGSYEQYF. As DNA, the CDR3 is TGTGCCAGCAGCACCACACCGGGATCCTACGAGCAGTACTTC.

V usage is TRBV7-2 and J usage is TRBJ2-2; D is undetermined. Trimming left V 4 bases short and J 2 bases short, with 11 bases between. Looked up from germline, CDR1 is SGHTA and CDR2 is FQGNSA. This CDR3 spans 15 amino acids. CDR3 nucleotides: TGTGCCAGCAGCTCCCGGGCCCAAAACACCGGGGAGCTGTTTTTT. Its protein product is CASSSRAQNTGELFF.

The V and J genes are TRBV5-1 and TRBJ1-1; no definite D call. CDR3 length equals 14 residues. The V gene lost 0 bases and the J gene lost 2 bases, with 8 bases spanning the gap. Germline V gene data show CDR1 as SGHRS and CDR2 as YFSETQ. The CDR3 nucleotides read TGCGCCAGCAGCTTGGGTCCTCTTAACACTGAAGCTTTCTTT. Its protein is CASSLGPLNTEAFF.